The sequence of this T cell receptor (beta chain) was determined in a study of kidney transplant recipient with SARS-CoV-2 infection. TCRdb redid the calling of the reads with MiXCR, one entry per CDR3 protein. The sample has some 220,000 distinct CDR3 sequences, around 28% seen once. The CDR3 length is 13 residues. Trimming pared 3 bases from V and 5 bases from J, leaving 11 bases between. Germline V gives CDR1 DFQATT, CDR2 SNEGSKA (reference sequence). Comments on this clonotype: This may come from a read error, since a much larger clone is one base off. A read error is likely, as this CDR3 ends without the conserved phenylalanine or tryptophan.

The starting material was a blood sample, obtained at baseline and on day 111 from a kidney transplant recipient. This chain links TRBV20-1 with TRBJ1-5; D gene uncertain. The TCR was taken from a male patient in his thirties who had COVID-19 and was a kidney transplant recipient. Some of the T cells might come from the graft donor. CDR3 in amino acids: CSASLGWDQPQHS. CDR3 sequence (DNA): TGCAGTGCTAGTCTCGGTTGGGATCAGCCCCAGCATTCT.